What follows describes a single T cell receptor (beta chain). What it binds is not known. CDR1 LGHNT and CDR2 FRNRAP come from the germline V gene. The CDR3 has 15 residues. V was shortened by 7 bases and J by 2 bases, with 12 bases between the two germline ends. Primed by a sample-barcoded 5' primer and a J-beta primer mix, a second PCR proceeded for 7 to 11 cycles. Every sample gave at least 3 million paired-end reads containing CDR3. TCRdb re-derived calls from the 5' RACE reads in MiXCR, one entry per CDR3 protein. The table lists about 640,000 distinct CDR3 sequences, roughly 50% of them singletons. The data stem from a study of blood T cells in healthy people across ages. Broader study findings: Older age coincided with a roughly linear decline in TCR beta diversity per million T cells. Diversity figures based on one million T cells were deemed too low.

The chain couples TRBV12-5 to TRBJ2-6; no firm D call. This TCR was recovered from a man aged 55 to 69 in good health. Sequencing input: blood. CDR3 region: CASVANKPGANVLTF. The DNA for the CDR3 is TGTGCTAGTGTCGCAAACAAGCCTGGGGCCAACGTCCTGACTTTC.